The 5 T cell receptor beta chains given below trace back to one sample, sequenced in a study of immune evolution from preneoplasia to lung adenocarcinoma (dated by TCRdb to the early 2020s). Libraries were made using the immunoSEQ multiplex PCR assay. TCRdb took over this immuneACCESS table, retaining in-frame rearrangements with V and J assigned. Such tables are incomplete; in checked studies, under half of the missing clones stem from an unresolved V gene, and the remainder is unexplained. Recorded for this sample are over 3,000 clones; around 78% of them occurred a single time. Roughly an eighth of the sample lies in the top ten. Sequencing was done on a sample of FFPE lung adenocarcinoma in situ tissue. Taken with the paper, the label for cell subset or site translates to: preinvasive adenocarcinoma in situ (AIS). These receptors came from a person aged 60 to 80 with lung adenocarcinoma.

The V call is TRBV9, the J call TRBJ1-5; D gene ambiguous. Germline V gene lookup returns CDR1 SGDLS and CDR2 YYNGEE. The CDR3 length is 15 residues. V lost 3 bases to trimming and J lost 0 bases, with 10 bases between them. The CDR3 coding sequence is TGTGCCAGCAGCGCGATAGCTTTTAGCAATCAGCCCCAGCATTTT. Its protein product is CASSAIAFSNQPQHF. Based on the CDR3 plus reference TRBV9 and TRBJ1-5, the full variable domain is DSGVTQTPKHLITATGQRVTLRCSPRSGDLSVYWYQQSLDQGLQFLIQYYNGEERAKGNILERFSAQQFPDLHSELNLSSLELGDSALYFCASSAIAFSNQPQHFGDGTRLSIL.

The chain employs TRBV7-2 and TRBJ2-1, with 12 bases fitting TRBD2. The germline V gene has CDR1 SGHTA and CDR2 FQGNSA. After removal of 2 bases from V and 8 bases from J, the junction contained 7 bases not matched to a gene. The CDR3 has 16 amino acids. The CDR3 sequence: CASSLRWTSGADEQFF. CDR3 coding DNA: TGTGCCAGCAGCTTAAGGTGGACTAGCGGGGCGGATGAGCAGTTCTTC.

The chain links TRBV5-5 to TRBJ1-1; TRBD1 aligns across 8 bases. The CDR3 has 14 amino acids. The V segment lost 2 bases and the J segment 1 base; nucleotides outside the gene matches: 1. The germline V gene encodes CDR1 SGHKS and CDR2 YYEKEE (reference sequence). The CDR3 reads CASSLTGGNTEAFF. DNA of the CDR3: TGTGCCAGCAGCTTAACAGGGGGGAACACTGAAGCTTTCTTT.

This chain connects TRBV11-2 to TRBJ2-5; 8 bases match TRBD1. J gave up 2 bases and V 0 bases, and 11 bases lay outside the gene matches. This CDR3 spans 18 amino acids. The germline gives CDR1 SGHAT, CDR2 FQNNGV. The CDR3 bases are TGTGCCAGCAGCTTAGATTCCCAGGGGGCGAGGTGGCAAGAGACCCAGTACTTC. It is translated as CASSLDSQGARWQETQYF.

The J gene is TRBJ2-3, the V gene TRBV7-8, with TRBD2 matching over 8 bases. CDR1 and CDR2 from the germline V gene are SGHVS and FQNEAQ. Trimming cost V 5 bases and J 6 bases; bases outside gene matches: 10. CDR3 size: 15 residues. The CDR3 DNA reads TGTGCCAGCAGCCTGGGTAGCGGGGCAGGGGATACGCAGTATTTT. It specifies CASSLGSGAGDTQYF.